The 18 T cell receptor beta chains below come from one sample, sequenced in a study of blood T cell repertoires in COVID-19. Assay used: immunoSEQ multiplex PCR; TCRdb lists only in-frame clones, some missing. The repertoire consists of about 210,000 clones, with roughly nine tenths occurring once and the leading ten covering around 1.2%. The specimen sequenced was peripheral blood. All receptors come from a man aged 25 to 40 with acute or convalescent COVID-19.

This clone has a single count. V is TRBV11-2 and J is TRBJ2-1; tentative D call: TRBD2 (6 bases). This CDR3 has 13 residues. With 7 bases removed from V and 10 bases from J, the gap between germline ends came to 17 bases. Germline values: CDR1 SGHAT, CDR2 FQNNGV. The chain's CDR3 is CASNTGRGGEQFF. The CDR3 coding sequence is TGTGCCAGCAACACGGGGCGGGGCGGAGAGCAGTTCTTC.

This chain joins TRBV3-1 (or the pseudogene TRBV3-2) and TRBJ2-7; a weak D match, TRBD1 (6 bases). V dropped 10 bases and J dropped 0 bases, with 10 bases sitting between them. The CDR3 extends over 12 amino acids. Germline loops: CDR1 LGHDT, CDR2 YNNKEL (reference sequence). The DNA for the CDR3 is TGTGCCACTTCGACAGGCTCCTACGAGCAGTACTTC. It yields the protein CATSTGSYEQYF.

The chain uses TRBV7-9 and TRBJ2-7, with D perhaps TRBD1 (6 bases). Germline CDR1 is SEHNR and CDR2 is FQNEAQ (reference sequence). The CDR3 extends over 15 amino acids. V shed 5 bases and J shed 0 bases, with 14 bases lying between them. The CDR3 DNA follows: TGTGCCAGCAGCCAGGGGCCGAGTAGCTCCTACGAGCAGTACTTC. Protein product: CASSQGPSSSYEQYF.

The V gene is TRBV19, the J gene TRBJ2-1, with 13 bases matching TRBD2. Per the germline V gene, CDR1 is LNHDA and CDR2 is SQIVND (reference sequence). Trimming cost V 1 base and J 4 bases; bases outside gene matches: 4. CDR3 length: 17 residues. The CDR3 region is CASSIGLAGGPYNEQFF. The CDR3 coding sequence is TGTGCCAGTAGTATAGGACTAGCGGGAGGCCCATACAATGAGCAGTTCTTC.

The chain carries TRBV19 and TRBJ2-7; D not certain. Germline V gives CDR1 LNHDA, CDR2 SQIVND (reference sequence). Trimming left V 2 bases short and J 2 bases short, with 10 bases between. The CDR3 extends over 14 amino acids. The CDR3 coding sequence is TGTGCCAGTAGTATAACTGCTGTAGCCTACGAGCAGTACTTC. Protein: CASSITAVAYEQYF. The full variable domain, completed using reference TRBV19 and TRBJ2-7, is DGGITQSPKYLFRKEGQNVTLSCEQNLNHDAMYWYRQDPGQGLRLIYYSQIVNDFQKGDIAEGYSVSREKKESFPLTVTSAQKNPTAFYLCASSITAVAYEQYFGPGTRLTVT.

The rearrangement uses TRBV21-1 and TRBJ1-5; the table gives TRBD1 as D, unverified against the DNA. TRBV21-1 is a pseudogene locus. The CDR3 is 16 amino acids. The CDR3: CASSKVGQAPNQPQHF. CDR3 in DNA: TGTGCCAGCAGCAAAGTGGGTCAGGCCCCCAATCAGCCCCAGCATTTT.

V and J are TRBV2 and TRBJ2-1; 7 bases are a match to TRBD1. The CDR3 is made up of 17 amino acids. The germline gives CDR1 SNHLY, CDR2 FYNNEI. V lost 8 bases, J lost 2 bases, and 15 bases stayed unmatched. The CDR3 region has the DNA TGTGCCAGCCTCCTCCCCAGCCGGGACAGCCCCTACAATGAGCAGTTCTTC. Its translation: CASLLPSRDSPYNEQFF.

This sequence joins TRBV15 and TRBJ1-1; D uncertain. CDR3 length: 13 amino acids. CDR1 and CDR2 from the germline V gene are LNHNV and YYDKDF (reference sequence). Trimming took off 1 base at V and 11 bases at J, with 14 bases between the two ends. The CDR3 loop is CATSRGSETVAFF. The CDR3 nucleotides are TGTGCCACCAGCAGAGGTTCCGAAACGGTTGCTTTCTTT.

The rearrangement links TRBV10-2 to TRBJ1-1; 8 bases match TRBD1. This CDR3 has 14 residues. Germline CDR1 is WSHSY and CDR2 is SAAADI. V shed 6 bases and J 2 bases; nucleotides not matched to a gene: 5. CDR3 sequence: CASREGQGNTEAFF. CDR3 DNA sequence: TGCGCCAGCAGGGAAGGACAGGGCAACACTGAAGCTTTCTTT.

V and J are TRBV5-1 and TRBJ2-2; 7 bases align to TRBD2. The J segment lost 7 bases and the V segment lost 0 bases, leaving 9 bases of the junction unmatched. CDR3 length: 16 amino acids. CDR1 and CDR2 (germline): SGHRS, YFSETQ. CDR3 region: CASSLGVGGRSGELFF. CDR3 bases: TGCGCCAGCAGCTTGGGAGTTGGCGGGAGAAGCGGGGAGCTGTTTTTT. Complete variable domain (other parts from reference TRBV5-1 and TRBJ2-2): KAGVTQTPRYLIKTRGQQVTLSCSPISGHRSVSWYQQTPGQGLQFLFEYFSETQRNKGNFPGRFSGRQFSNSRSEMNVSTLELGDSALYLCASSLGVGGRSGELFFGEGSRLTVL.

This rearrangement joins TRBV18 to TRBJ1-1; weak D call: TRBD1 (5 bases). Germline CDR1 KGHSH, CDR2 LQKENI. V was trimmed by 0 bases and J by 1 base, leaving 9 bases between them. The CDR3 spans 15 residues. The CDR3 region has the DNA TGTGCCAGCTCACCACCGAAGGGGCCGAACACTGAAGCTTTCTTT. This encodes CASSPPKGPNTEAFF.

A word on this clone: Within the sample, other DNA sequences also encode this same CDR3. The gene calls are TRBV19 and TRBJ2-7; the match to TRBD1 covers 9 bases. This CDR3 is 13 amino acids long. Trimming removed 6 bases from V and 1 base from J; junction bases left unmatched: 1. The germline gives CDR1 LNHDA, CDR2 SQIVND (reference sequence). CDR3 sequence: CASRGQGSYEQYF. CDR3 coding DNA: TGTGCCAGTAGAGGACAGGGGTCCTACGAGCAGTACTTC.

The chain joins TRBV2 to TRBJ2-7, with 10 bases lining up with TRBD1. This CDR3 region has 12 residues. V lost 9 bases to trimming and J lost 9 bases; unmatched junction nucleotides: 8. The germline V gene has CDR1 SNHLY and CDR2 FYNNEI. CDR3 in DNA: TGTGCCAGTAGGGACAGGGGTTCCAGGCAGTACTTC. Protein: CASRDRGSRQYF.

The gene calls are TRBV30 and TRBJ2-3; TRBD2 matches at 7 bases. Germline CDR1 and CDR2: GTSNPN and SVGIG (reference sequence). This CDR3 comprises 13 residues. V lost 2 bases to trimming and J lost 4 bases; unmatched junction nucleotides: 3. The CDR3 DNA follows: TGTGCCTGGAGTCCCCGGGGGGCAGATACGCAGTATTTT. Translation gives CAWSPRGADTQYF.

The chain has TRBV6-4 and TRBJ2-3; TRBD1 matches 9 bases. CDR3 length equals 15 residues. Unmatched junction bases numbered 8, after V lost 7 bases and J lost 3 bases. CDR1 and CDR2 from the germline V gene are MRHNA and SNTAGT. CDR3 nucleotide sequence: TGTGCCAGCAACATACAGGGGGCTGGAACAGATACGCAGTATTTT. This codes for CASNIQGAGTDTQYF.

The chain couples TRBV5-1 to TRBJ2-3; TRBD2 matches 12 bases. V shed 6 bases and J 4 bases; nucleotides not matched to a gene: 9. This CDR3 region has 16 residues. Germline values: CDR1 SGHRS, CDR2 YFSETQ. CDR3 bases: TGCGCCAGCACCCCCAGGACTAGCGGGACGTCAGATACGCAGTATTTT. Protein product: CASTPRTSGTSDTQYF.

CDR3 coding DNA: TGTGCCAGCAGCTTTTTCCCGGGAGAGCAGTACTTC. Amino acids: CASSFFPGEQYF. The chain has TRBV7-9 and TRBJ2-7, with D possibly matching TRBD2 (5 bases). Germline CDR1 reads SEHNR; CDR2 reads FQNEAQ (reference sequence). The CDR3 length is 12 residues. V lost 3 bases and J lost 7, with 10 bases in between. The full variable domain, completed using reference TRBV7-9 and TRBJ2-7, is DTGVSQNPRHKITKRGQNVTFRCDPISEHNRLYWYRQTLGQGPEFLTYFQNEAQLEKSRLLSDRFSAERPKGSFSTLEIQRTEQGDSAMYLCASSFFPGEQYFGPGTRLTVT.

The chain recombines TRBV5-1 with TRBJ2-1, with a weak D call TRBD2 (6 bases). With 4 bases removed from V and 0 bases from J, the gap between germline ends came to 11 bases. Looked up from germline, CDR1 is SGHRS and CDR2 is YFSETQ. The CDR3 extends over 15 amino acids. CDR3 amino acids: CASSDGGSSYNEQFF. The DNA of the CDR3 is TGCGCCAGCAGCGACGGAGGGAGCTCCTACAATGAGCAGTTCTTC.